This T cell receptor (beta chain) derives from a study of shared clonotypes between healthy human individuals. Findings and caveats of the study: Measured sharing among donors was expected to vary with sequencing depth. Few donors limited the genetic and exposure-history diversity represented.

Concerning this clone itself: As yet, its antigen is unknown.

Original processing notes: Filtering of immunoSEQ junctional sequences could not match full-length read filtering. Produced via immunoSEQ multiplex PCR; TCRdb's table is partial and in-frame only. V, J and clone size were drawn from that table, and D and trimming were deduced from the DNA. The table shows about 470,000 clones, with around 79% occurring only once. Sequencing was done on a sample of PBMCs. This receptor was taken from a woman in her thirties or forties in good health. Some clones in this sample may be carry-over from other donors' samples.

CDR3 residues: CASSPDSGSYEQYF. CDR3 DNA: TGTGCCAGCTCACCTGATAGCGGATCCTACGAGCAGTACTTC. V is TRBV18 and J is TRBJ2-7, with a weak D call TRBD2 (6 bases). The CDR3 length is 14 residues. CDR1 is KGHSH and CDR2 is LQKENI in the germline V gene. The V end lost 3 bases, the J end lost 1 base, and 10 bases lay between the germline ends.